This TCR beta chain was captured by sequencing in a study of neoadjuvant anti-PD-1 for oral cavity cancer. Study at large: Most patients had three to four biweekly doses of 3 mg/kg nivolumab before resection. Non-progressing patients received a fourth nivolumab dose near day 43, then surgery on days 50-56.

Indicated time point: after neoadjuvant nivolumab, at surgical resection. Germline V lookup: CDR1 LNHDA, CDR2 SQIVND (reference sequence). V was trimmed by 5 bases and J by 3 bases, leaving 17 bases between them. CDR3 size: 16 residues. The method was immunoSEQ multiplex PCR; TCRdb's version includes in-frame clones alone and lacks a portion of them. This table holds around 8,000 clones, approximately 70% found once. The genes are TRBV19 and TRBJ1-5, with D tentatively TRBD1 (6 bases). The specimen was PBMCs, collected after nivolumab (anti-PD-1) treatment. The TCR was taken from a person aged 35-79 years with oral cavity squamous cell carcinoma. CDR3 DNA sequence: TGTGCCAGTAGTTGGGGGGGGGCAGCTAACAATCAGCCCCAGCATTTT. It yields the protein CASSWGGAANNQPQHF.